The 3 T cell receptor beta chains below all came from one sample that was sequenced in a study of cytomegalovirus exposure and HLA in healthy donors. PCR was performed using 60 Vbeta and 13 Jbeta primers. TCRdb keeps only in-frame clones here, not all; method: immunoSEQ multiplex PCR. The data show approximately 120,000 clones, around 68% seen once. The material sequenced was PBMCs. The source is a man aged 40-55 years in good health and CMV-seropositive.

DNA for the CDR3: TGTGCCAGCAGCCCGTGGGGACAGAGCACAGATACGCAGTATTTT. It is translated as CASSPWGQSTDTQYF. This chain joins TRBV7-9 and TRBJ2-3; the match to TRBD1 covers 7 bases. CDR1 and CDR2 (germline): SEHNR, FQNEAQ (reference sequence). The CDR3 covers 15 residues. Trimming removed 5 bases from V and 0 bases from J; junction bases left unmatched: 5.

The CDR3 protein is CASTAGAGNYGYTF. The CDR3 nucleotides are TGTGCCAGCACGGCGGGGGCGGGTAACTATGGCTACACCTTC. The chain has TRBV6-6 and TRBJ1-2; perhaps TRBD1 as D (6 bases). CDR1 is MNHNY, CDR2 SVGAGI, per germline (reference sequence). Trimming took 7 bases from V and 1 from J, leaving 13 bases between them. The CDR3 runs to 14 residues.

The chain is built from TRBV20-1 and TRBJ2-1; D gene ambiguous. Germline CDR1 and CDR2: DFQATT and SNEGSKA (reference sequence). This CDR3 has 10 amino acids. Here the CDR3 reads CRVDGREQFF. The CDR3 DNA follows: TGCAGAGTGGATGGGCGTGAGCAGTTCTTC.